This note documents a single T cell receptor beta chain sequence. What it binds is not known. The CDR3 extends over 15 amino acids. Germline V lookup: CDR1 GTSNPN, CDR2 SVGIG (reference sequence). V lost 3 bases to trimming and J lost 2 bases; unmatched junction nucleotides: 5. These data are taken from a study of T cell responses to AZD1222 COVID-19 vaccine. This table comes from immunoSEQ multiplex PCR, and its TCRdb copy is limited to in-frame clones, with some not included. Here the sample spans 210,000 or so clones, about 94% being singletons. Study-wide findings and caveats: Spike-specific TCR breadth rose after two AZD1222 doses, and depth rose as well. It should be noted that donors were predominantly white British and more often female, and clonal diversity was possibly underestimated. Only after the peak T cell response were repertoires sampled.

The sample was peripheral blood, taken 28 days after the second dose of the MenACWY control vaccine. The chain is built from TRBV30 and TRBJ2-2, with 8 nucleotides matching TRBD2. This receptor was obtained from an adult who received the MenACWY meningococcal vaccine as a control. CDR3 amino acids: CAWRRAGANTGELFF. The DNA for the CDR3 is TGTGCCTGGAGGAGAGCGGGGGCTAACACCGGGGAGCTGTTTTTT.